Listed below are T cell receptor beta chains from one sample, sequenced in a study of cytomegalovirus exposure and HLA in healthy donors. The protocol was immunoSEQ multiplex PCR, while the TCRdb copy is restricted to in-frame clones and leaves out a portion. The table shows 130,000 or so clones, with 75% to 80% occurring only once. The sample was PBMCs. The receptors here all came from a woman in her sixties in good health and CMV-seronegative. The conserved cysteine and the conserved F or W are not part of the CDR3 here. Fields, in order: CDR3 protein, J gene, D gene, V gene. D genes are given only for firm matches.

ASNSPTGYVKAF,TRBJ1-1,.,TRBV19
ASSLAGGVEQY,TRBJ2-7,.,TRBV5-1
AWSVHRGTDTQY,TRBJ2-3,.,TRBV30
ASSPRGLNTEAF,TRBJ1-1,TRBD1,TRBV4-1
ASSLASSNQPQH,TRBJ1-5,.,TRBV7-9
ASSPPGDSVYGYT,TRBJ1-2,TRBD1,TRBV18
ASSLEVSRGYEQY,TRBJ2-7,.,TRBV7-6
ASSGGQGTITYEQY,TRBJ2-7,TRBD1,TRBV5-1
ASSTGTSPDTQY,TRBJ2-3,TRBD2,TRBV19
SVFPGTRATEAF,TRBJ1-1,.,TRBV29-1
ASSPPGSTGELF,TRBJ2-2,.,TRBV5-1
ASSFLGQGGAEAF,TRBJ1-1,TRBD1,TRBV27
ASSLKPYEQY,.,.,TRBV5-1
AWGQASRSGAF,TRBJ1-1,TRBD1,TRBV30
ASTPLGTSGNEQF,TRBJ2-1,TRBD2,TRBV6-5
ASSNDRTGNTIY,TRBJ1-3,.,TRBV7-8
ASSLDRQETQY,TRBJ2-5,.,TRBV5-1
ASSESPSYEQY,TRBJ2-7,.,TRBV25-1
ASSFTGGSYNEQF,TRBJ2-1,TRBD2,TRBV11-1